This T cell receptor beta chain derives from a study of blood T cells in healthy people across ages. Study-wide results and limits: The fall in TCR beta diversity per million T cells was roughly linear with age. Researchers judged that diversity estimates from one million T cells fell short of true values.

A second PCR of about 7 to 11 cycles used a sample-barcoded 5' primer and a J-beta primer mix. Every sample produced at least 3 million CDR3-containing paired-end reads. MiXCR, run by TCRdb on the 5' RACE reads, gives a single entry per CDR3 protein. The sample yields about a million distinct CDR3 sequences, about 51% seen once. Turning to this clonotype: What it recognizes is unknown.

Ten milliliters of peripheral blood were drawn from each donor into EDTA-treated tubes. V was trimmed by 2 bases and J by 2 bases, leaving 10 bases between them. The CDR3 loop spans 14 amino acids. Germline V gene data show CDR1 as LGHDT and CDR2 as YNNKEL (reference sequence). V is TRBV3-1 and J is TRBJ2-7; D is ambiguous. The sample taken for sequencing was blood. The source of this sequence is a woman aged 55 to 70 in good health. CDR3 nucleotides: TGTGCCAGCAGCCAAAGTGCCGGTACCTACGAGCAGTACTTC. Amino acid sequence: CASSQSAGTYEQYF.